A selection of T cell receptor beta chains follows, all from one sample in a study of blood T cells in healthy people across ages. One entry per CDR3 protein results from TCRdb running MiXCR on the 5' RACE reads. This table holds about 1.6 million distinct CDR3 sequences, about 35% found once. What was sequenced was blood. The origin of the receptors is a woman younger than 45 in good health. Each CDR3 is given with its conserved first and last residue. D genes are given only for firm matches. Clone sizes are given selectively: once, few, many, or a class where the clone is expanded.

clone_size	j_call	cdr3_length	d_call	v_call	cdr3_nt	cdr3_aa
NA	TRBJ2-1	15	NA	TRBV5-1	TGCGCCAGCAGCTCGACGGGGACGGAGTACAATGAGCAGTTCTTC	CASSSTGTEYNEQFF
NA	TRBJ2-7	19	TRBD2	TRBV7-8	TGTGCCAGCAGCTCCCCTCGACTAGCGGGAGGTTTTGTCTCCTACGAGCAGTACTTC	CASSSPRLAGGFVSYEQYF
NA	TRBJ2-3	16	TRBD2	TRBV30	TGTGCCTGGAGTGTATGGGGGGGAGTGGGAGCAGATACGCAGTATTTT	CAWSVWGGVGADTQYF
NA	TRBJ2-7	16	NA	TRBV3-1	TGTGCCAGCAGCCAAGGTCCACACCACAGCCAATACGAGCAGTACTTC	CASSQGPHHSQYEQYF
NA	TRBJ2-1	15	NA	TRBV12-3/TRBV12-4	TGTGTCAGCAGTTTTCGAGAGACTAGAAGTAATGAGCAGTTCTTC	CVSSFRETRSNEQFF
NA	TRBJ2-7	13	TRBD2	TRBV29-1	TGCAGCGTAAAGACTAGCGGGAGGGCCGAGGAGTACTTC	CSVKTSGRAEEYF
NA	TRBJ1-2	14	NA	TRBV29-1	TGCAGCGCCACATGGGGGAGTGGGTCCTATGGCTACACCTTC	CSATWGSGSYGYTF
few	TRBJ1-6	15	NA	TRBV12-3/TRBV12-4	TGTGCCAGCAGTCCCGGATTAAGGGGGGATTCACCCCTCCACTTT	CASSPGLRGDSPLHF
NA	TRBJ2-3	18	NA	TRBV11-2	TGTGCCAGCAGCCAGGGGTTAGCGGCCCTAGGGAGCACAGATACGCAGTATTTT	CASSQGLAALGSTDTQYF
NA	TRBJ2-5	13	NA	TRBV30	TGTGCCTGGAATACAGGGAACCAAGAGACCCAGTACTTC	CAWNTGNQETQYF
NA	TRBJ1-1	16	NA	TRBV27	TGTGCCAGCCAAGACCACAGGTTGGGGCTGGAGACTGAAGCTTTCTTT	CASQDHRLGLETEAFF
few	TRBJ2-2	17	TRBD1	TRBV9	TGTGCCAGCAGCGAAAGCATGGGACAGGGGAACACCGGGGAGCTGTTTTTT	CASSESMGQGNTGELFF
few	TRBJ2-7	14	NA	TRBV28	TGTGCCAGCATGCCGGGACTCGAGGCCTACGAGCAGTACTTC	CASMPGLEAYEQYF
few	TRBJ1-2	11	NA	TRBV20-1	TGCAGTGCTTCGACTAACTATGGCTACACCTTC	CSASTNYGYTF
NA	TRBJ1-1	14	NA	TRBV11-2	TGTGCCAGCAGCCCGGGGGAATTGTGGACTAAAGCTTTCTTT	CASSPGELWTKAFF
NA	TRBJ2-3	15	NA	TRBV5-1	TGCGCCAGCAGCTCAAACCTACAGGGAGGAGATACGCAGTATTTT	CASSSNLQGGDTQYF
NA	TRBJ2-3	16	TRBD2	TRBV11-2	TGTGCCAGCAGCCCCCGGGGGGACCGAAACACAGATACGCAGTATTTT	CASSPRGDRNTDTQYF
NA	TRBJ2-7	16	NA	TRBV20-1	TGCAGTGCTAGACCCTTCGATCAGGCTAGCTCCTACGAGCAGTACTTC	CSARPFDQASSYEQYF
NA	TRBJ2-5	13	NA	TRBV27	TGTGCCAGCAAGCCCCTCGAGAAGGAGACCCAGTACTTC	CASKPLEKETQYF
few	TRBJ2-7	12	NA	TRBV30	TGTGCCTGGAGTTCCGGGACCTACGAGCAGTACTTC	CAWSSGTYEQYF
NA	TRBJ1-2	13	NA	TRBV30	TGTGCCTGGAGAAGTTTCGGGGGTCTTGGCTACACCTTC	CAWRSFGGLGYTF
NA	TRBJ2-7	16	NA	TRBV7-9	TGTGCCAGCAGCTTCTGGAGTGGGAACAACCCCTACGAGCAGTACTTC	CASSFWSGNNPYEQYF
once	TRBJ2-7	15	TRBD1	TRBV10-3	TGTGTCATCAAGGCAGGACAGGAAAACTCCTACGAGCAGTACTTC	CVIKAGQENSYEQYF
NA	TRBJ1-2	18	NA	TRBV7-9	TGTGCCAGCAGCTTAGGAACCGGGACTAGGGCATCTAGCTATGGCTACACCTTC	CASSLGTGTRASSYGYTF
many	TRBJ2-1	12	NA	TRBV6-2/TRBV6-3	TGTGCCAGCAGTGGCTTAAACAATGAGCAGTTCTTC	CASSGLNNEQFF
many	TRBJ2-3	15	NA	TRBV4-1	TGCGCCAGCAGTCTAACTAGCCGCTCAGAAAATACGCAGTATTTT	CASSLTSRSENTQYF
few	TRBJ2-7	14	NA	TRBV24-1	TGTGCCACCAGTGATAACAGGGAGAACTACGAGCAGTACTTC	CATSDNRENYEQYF
NA	TRBJ2-7	12	NA	TRBV20-1	TGCAGTGCTGACACTGGACCGACTATGCAGTACTTC	CSADTGPTMQYF
NA	TRBJ2-5	13	NA	TRBV20-1	TGCAGTGCCATCGGGGCAGGACAAGAGACCCAGTACTTC	CSAIGAGQETQYF
NA	TRBJ2-3	13	NA	TRBV7-2	TGTGCCAGCAGCTGGCCAAGCACAGATACGCAGTATTTT	CASSWPSTDTQYF
many	TRBJ2-7	14	TRBD1	TRBV4-1	TGCGCCAGCAGCGTACGACAGGGTGGGCACGAGCAGTACTTC	CASSVRQGGHEQYF
NA	TRBJ1-5	15	TRBD1	TRBV28	TGTGCCAGCAAACGGAGGACAGGGGGCGATCAGCCCCAGCATTTT	CASKRRTGGDQPQHF
NA	TRBJ2-1	21	TRBD2	TRBV12-3/TRBV12-4	TGTGCCAGCAGTTTGGCTAAGGCTAGCGGGAGGGCCCTGCTCTCCTACAATGAGCAGTTCTTC	CASSLAKASGRALLSYNEQFF
NA	TRBJ2-1	14	NA	TRBV6-5	TGTGCCAGCAGTCTAGCGCCATTGGGGAATGAGCAGTTCTTC	CASSLAPLGNEQFF
NA	TRBJ2-4	16	NA	TRBV28	TGTGCCAGCAGTTCTCCCCCTTCGTTAGCCAAAAGCATTCAGTACTTC	CASSSPPSLAKSIQYF
NA	TRBJ1-2	16	NA	TRBV20-1	TGCAGTGCTAGAGATGAACTCCAGGGGCGCCTTTGCGGCTACACCTTC	CSARDELQGRLCGYTF
NA	TRBJ1-6	15	TRBD1	TRBV6-2/TRBV6-3	TGTGCCAGCAGTAAAGACAGGGGTAATAATTCACCCCTCCACTTT	CASSKDRGNNSPLHF
NA	TRBJ2-7	14	TRBD1	TRBV6-6	TGTGCCAGCAGTCGGTCGAAGGGGGCGGAAGAGCAGTACTTC	CASSRSKGAEEQYF
few	TRBJ1-2	14	NA	TRBV2	TGTGCCAGCAGTCCATGGGTCGGGGCCTATGGCTACACCTTC	CASSPWVGAYGYTF
few	TRBJ1-2	12	NA	TRBV12-3/TRBV12-4	TGTGCCAGCAGTCTTAGGCAGGCTGGCTACACCTTC	CASSLRQAGYTF
few	TRBJ2-1	16	TRBD2	TRBV7-2	TGTGCCAGCAGCTCGATAAGACTAGCGGACTACAATGAGCAGTTCTTC	CASSSIRLADYNEQFF
NA	TRBJ2-5	13	NA	TRBV20-1	TGCAGTGCTAGAGTAAAGTCCCAAGAGACCCAGTACTTC	CSARVKSQETQYF
many	TRBJ2-7	13	TRBD1	TRBV25-1	TGTGCCAGCAGTAGGACAGGGTTCTACGAGCAGTACTTC	CASSRTGFYEQYF
once	TRBJ2-5	16	TRBD2	TRBV6-2/TRBV6-3	TGTGCCAGCAAACCTAGCGGGGGGACCTTCCAAGAGACCCAGTACTTC	CASKPSGGTFQETQYF
few	TRBJ1-6	13	NA	TRBV3-1	TGTGCCAGCAGCCAATCTCCCCTAGGGGCCCTCCACTTT	CASSQSPLGALHF
NA	TRBJ1-1	13	NA	TRBV7-9	TGTGCCAGCGATCTTTTGGGGGACACTGAAGCTTTCTTT	CASDLLGDTEAFF
NA	TRBJ1-5	13	NA	TRBV30	TGTGCCTGGACAGCGGATAGCAATCAGCCCCAGCATTTT	CAWTADSNQPQHF
NA	TRBJ2-3	19	TRBD2	TRBV24-1	TGTGCCACCGGAGCCGTAGGCCTCGGGACTAGCGGAAGCACAGATACGCAGTATTTT	CATGAVGLGTSGSTDTQYF
many	TRBJ1-2	13	NA	TRBV10-3	TGTGCCACCGGGGACAACGACAACTATGGCTACACCTTC	CATGDNDNYGYTF
few	TRBJ2-3	16	NA	TRBV5-1	TGCGCCAGCAGCTTGGACGGTCGGGGAATGACAGATACGCAGTATTTT	CASSLDGRGMTDTQYF
few	TRBJ1-2	10	TRBD1	TRBV20-1	TGCAGTGGACAGGGGATTGGCTACACCTTC	CSGQGIGYTF
NA	TRBJ2-7	14	TRBD1	TRBV20-1	TGCAGTGCTATCACTTCAGGGGGTCTCTACGAGCAGTACTTC	CSAITSGGLYEQYF
many	TRBJ2-7	12	NA	TRBV29-1	TGCAGCGTTGAAACAGGGCTCAACGAGCAGTACTTC	CSVETGLNEQYF